This T cell receptor (beta chain) was observed in a study of T cell responses to AZD1222 COVID-19 vaccine. Study outcomes and limitations: Compared with day 0, the breadth and depth of the Spike-specific TCR repertoire rose significantly after two doses of AZD1222. Targeting of unmutated variant regions was reportedly seen in nearly half of spike-specific TCRs. CD4 TCRs covered the whole spike, strongest at regions 160-218 and 743-854.

Profiled with immunoSEQ multiplex PCR; TCRdb holds only in-frame clones, not every one. In the table there are about 150,000 clones, roughly nine tenths of which are singletons. By its share, this clone is medium-sized (0.01 to 0.1%). Its specificity is not known. Trimming removed 4 bases at V and 6 bases at J, with 18 bases between. This CDR3 has 15 amino acids. Germline V lookup: CDR1 SEHNR, CDR2 FQNEAQ (reference sequence). This sequence joins TRBV7-9 and TRBJ1-1, with unresolved D. The TCR sequence derives from an adult who had recovered from COVID-19. This specimen was peripheral blood, taken after recovery from COVID-19. The CDR3 DNA follows: TGTGCCAGCAGCTCCATTGTGGCAGAGGTCGCTGAAGCTTTCTTT. Protein sequence: CASSSIVAEVAEAFF.